The 10 T cell receptor beta chains below were found in one sample sequenced in a study of T cell responses to AZD1222 COVID-19 vaccine. Assay used: immunoSEQ multiplex PCR; TCRdb lists only in-frame clones, some missing. The sample records about 180,000 clones, around nine tenths being singletons. Sequenced material: peripheral blood, taken on day 0 of AZD1222 vaccination. The source of these receptors is an adult in good health.

The chain links TRBV3-1 (or the pseudogene TRBV3-2) to TRBJ2-1, with 10 bases lining up with TRBD2. The V and J ends lost 4 bases and 8 bases, in that order; junction bases with no gene match: 8. Germline V gives CDR1 LGHDT, CDR2 YNNKEL (reference sequence). The CDR3 has 15 residues. The CDR3 nucleotides read TGTGCCAGCAGCCCTTCTAGCGGGAGTGAGGATGAGCAGTTCTTC. It yields the protein CASSPSSGSEDEQFF.

This chain links TRBV7-3 with TRBJ2-2, with D hard to call. V shed 5 bases and J shed 6 bases, with 10 bases lying between them. This CDR3 is 13 amino acids long. The germline V gene has CDR1 SGHTA and CDR2 FQGTGA. The CDR3 nucleotides are TGTGCCAGCAGCCCCCGTAGGGCCGGGGAGCTGTTTTTT. This encodes CASSPRRAGELFF.

This sequence joins TRBV6-2 or TRBV6-3 and TRBJ1-1; D call uncertain. V was trimmed by 6 bases and J by 8 bases, leaving 10 bases between them. The CDR3 length is 11 residues. Germline V CDR1 and CDR2: MNHEY, SVGEGT. CDR3: CASSLSLEAFF. The CDR3 DNA follows: TGTGCCAGCAGCCTATCCCTCGAAGCTTTCTTT.

This chain links TRBV11-2 with TRBJ2-3; 7 bases map to TRBD2. Germline-derived CDR1 and CDR2 are SGHAT and FQNNGV. Trimming took 5 bases from V and 4 from J; bases not matched to a gene: 6. The CDR3 has 14 residues. This chain's CDR3 is CASSLSGVSDTQYF. Here the CDR3 DNA reads TGTGCCAGCAGCCTAAGCGGGGTTTCAGATACGCAGTATTTT. Complete variable domain (other parts from reference TRBV11-2 and TRBJ2-3): EAGVAQSPRYKIIEKRQSVAFWCNPISGHATLYWYQQILGQGPKLLIQFQNNGVVDDSQLPKDRFSAERLKGVDSTLKIQPAKLEDSAVYLCASSLSGVSDTQYFGPGTRLTVL.

The chain uses TRBV4-2 and TRBJ2-2; 8 bases match TRBD2. This CDR3 is built from 17 residues. The V segment lost 0 bases and the J segment 7 bases; nucleotides outside the gene matches: 10. CDR1 is LGHNA and CDR2 is YNFKEQ in the germline V gene. The DNA of the CDR3 is TGTGCCAGCAGCCAAGATCCCGGGGGGGCCGGTGGCGGGGAGCTGTTTTTT. Protein: CASSQDPGGAGGGELFF.

This clone was seen just once. The chain couples TRBV5-8 to TRBJ1-5; weak D call: TRBD1 (5 bases). Trimming took off 5 bases at V and 7 bases at J, with 16 bases between the two ends. CDR3 length: 14 amino acids. Germline V gene data show CDR1 as SGHTS and CDR2 as YDEGEE. DNA of the CDR3: TGTGCCAGCAGTCCTGGGGGGGACTGGCAGCCCCAGCATTTT. It is translated as CASSPGGDWQPQHF.

V and J are TRBV11-1 and TRBJ2-5, with D tentatively TRBD1 or TRBD2 (7 bases each). Germline V gene sequence: CDR1 SGHAT, CDR2 FQDESV (reference sequence). The CDR3 sequence is 14 residues long. Trimming removed 5 bases at V and 4 bases at J, with 14 bases between. DNA for the CDR3: TGTGCCAGCAGCAGTCAGGGGGGGGGAGAGACCCAGTACTTC. Translating it yields CASSSQGGGETQYF.

This chain connects TRBV5-6 to TRBJ1-5; no clear D gene. This CDR3 spans 13 amino acids. Trimming removed 0 bases at V and 0 bases at J, with 1 base between. Germline values: CDR1 SGHDT, CDR2 YYEEEE. The CDR3 sequence is CASSLGSNQPQHF. CDR3 coding DNA: TGTGCCAGCAGCTTGGGTAGCAATCAGCCCCAGCATTTT.

This clone was detected only a few times. CDR3 loop: CASSYRPPHSSLKGDYEQYF. The CDR3 DNA reads TGTGCCAGCAGTTACAGGCCCCCTCACAGTTCGTTGAAGGGAGACTACGAGCAGTACTTC. J is TRBJ2-7 and V is TRBV6-2 or TRBV6-3, with a possible D match to TRBD2 (5 bases). The CDR3 length is 20 residues. V lost 2 bases, J lost 3 bases, and 29 bases lay in between. Per germline, CDR1 MNHEY and CDR2 SVGEGT.

The chain links TRBV7-9 to TRBJ1-2; D is possibly TRBD1 (5 bases). CDR1 SEHNR and CDR2 FQNEAQ come from the germline V gene (reference sequence). The CDR3 runs 15 residues. The V gene lost 2 bases and the J gene lost 3 bases, with 13 bases spanning the gap. CDR3: CASSLSDSSYYGYTF. In DNA form, the CDR3 reads TGTGCCAGCAGCTTAAGTGACAGTTCCTACTATGGCTACACCTTC.